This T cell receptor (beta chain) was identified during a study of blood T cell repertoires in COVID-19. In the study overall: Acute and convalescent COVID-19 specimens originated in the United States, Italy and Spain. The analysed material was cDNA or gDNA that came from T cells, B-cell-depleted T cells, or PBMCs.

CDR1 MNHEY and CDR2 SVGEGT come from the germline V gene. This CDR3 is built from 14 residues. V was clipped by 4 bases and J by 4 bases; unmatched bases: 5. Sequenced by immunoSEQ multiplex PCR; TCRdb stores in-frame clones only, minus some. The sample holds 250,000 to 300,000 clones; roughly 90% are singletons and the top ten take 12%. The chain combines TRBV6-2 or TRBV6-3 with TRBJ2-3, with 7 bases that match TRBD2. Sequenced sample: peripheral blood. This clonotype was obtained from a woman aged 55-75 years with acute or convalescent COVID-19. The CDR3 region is CASSSRTRPDTQYF. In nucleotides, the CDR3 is TGTGCCAGCAGTTCCCGGACTAGGCCAGATACGCAGTATTTT.